The clone carrying this TCR beta chain is a singleton in its sample. Its antigen is not identified. The entry originates in a study of T cells in Graves' hyperthyroidism and ophthalmopathy. Study findings and constraints: Ophthalmopathy and stable hyperthyroidism were separated by a 13 V-J model. Ophthalmopathy, as predicted by the model, came a median about seven months after the prediction. The majority of expanded thyroid clonotypes above 0.001 also appeared in blood.

Amplification yielded TCR beta CDR3 regions, with RNA transcripts as the source. HTBI primers were the set used in a first-round RT-PCR of the TCR CDR3. In TCRdb, the multiplex PCR reads were re-called with MiXCR into one record per CDR3 protein. In the table there are roughly 500,000 distinct CDR3 sequences, approximately 48% of which are singletons. Germline CDR1 is SGDLS and CDR2 is YYNGEE. V lost 3 bases, J lost 1 base, and 16 bases lay in between. The CDR3 totals 16 residues. Sequenced material: peripheral blood or thyroid tissue (not recorded which). V usage is TRBV9 and J usage is TRBJ1-2; D gene uncertain. This TCR was recovered from an adult woman with Graves' disease, either hyperthyroidism or ophthalmopathy (not recorded which). The CDR3 reads CASSESTLEINYGYTF. The CDR3 nucleotides are TGTGCCAGCAGCGAAAGCACCCTGGAGATTAACTATGGCTACACCTTC.